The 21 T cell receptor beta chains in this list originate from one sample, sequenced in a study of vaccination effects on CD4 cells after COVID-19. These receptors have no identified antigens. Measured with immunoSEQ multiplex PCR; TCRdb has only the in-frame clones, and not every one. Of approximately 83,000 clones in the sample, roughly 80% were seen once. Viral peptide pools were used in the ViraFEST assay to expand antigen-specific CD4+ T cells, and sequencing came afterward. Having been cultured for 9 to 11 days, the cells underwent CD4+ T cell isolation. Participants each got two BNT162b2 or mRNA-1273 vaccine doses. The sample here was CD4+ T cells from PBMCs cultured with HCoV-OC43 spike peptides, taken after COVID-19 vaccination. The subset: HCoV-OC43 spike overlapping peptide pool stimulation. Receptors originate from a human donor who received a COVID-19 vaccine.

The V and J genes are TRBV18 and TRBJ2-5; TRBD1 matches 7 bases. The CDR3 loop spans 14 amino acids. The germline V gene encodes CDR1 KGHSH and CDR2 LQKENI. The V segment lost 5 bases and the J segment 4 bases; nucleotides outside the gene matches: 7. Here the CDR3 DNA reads TGTGCCAGCTCAAGCTCGACAGGGAGAGAGACCCAGTACTTC. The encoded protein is CASSSSTGRETQYF.

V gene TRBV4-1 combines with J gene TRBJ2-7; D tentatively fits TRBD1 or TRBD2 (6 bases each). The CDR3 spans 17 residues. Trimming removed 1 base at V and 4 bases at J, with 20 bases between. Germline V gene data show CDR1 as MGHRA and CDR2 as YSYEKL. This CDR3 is CASSQGPQGRGLYEQYV. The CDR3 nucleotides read TGCGCCAGCAGCCAAGGCCCCCAGGGGCGGGGCCTATACGAGCAGTACGTC.

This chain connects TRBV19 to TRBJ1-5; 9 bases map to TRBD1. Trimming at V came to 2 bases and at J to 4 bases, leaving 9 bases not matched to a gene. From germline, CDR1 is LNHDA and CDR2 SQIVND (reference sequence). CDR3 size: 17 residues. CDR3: CASSIWSHRGLNQPQHF. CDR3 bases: TGTGCCAGTAGTATATGGTCCCACAGGGGGCTTAATCAGCCCCAGCATTTT. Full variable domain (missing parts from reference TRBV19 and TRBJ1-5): DGGITQSPKYLFRKEGQNVTLSCEQNLNHDAMYWYRQDPGQGLRLIYYSQIVNDFQKGDIAEGYSVSREKKESFPLTVTSAQKNPTAFYLCASSIWSHRGLNQPQHFGDGTRLSIL.

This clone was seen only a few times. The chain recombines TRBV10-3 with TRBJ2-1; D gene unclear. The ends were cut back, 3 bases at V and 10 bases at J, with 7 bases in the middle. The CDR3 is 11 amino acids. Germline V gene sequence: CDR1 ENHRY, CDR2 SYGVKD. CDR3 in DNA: TGTGCCATCAGTGAAGGCCCGGAGCAGTTCTTC. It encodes CAISEGPEQFF.

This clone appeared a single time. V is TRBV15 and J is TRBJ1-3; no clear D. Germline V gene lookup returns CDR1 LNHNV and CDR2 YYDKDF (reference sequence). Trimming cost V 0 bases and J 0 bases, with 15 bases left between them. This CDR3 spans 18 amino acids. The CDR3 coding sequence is TGTGCCACCAGCAGAGATCGGTTGAACGCGGGCTCTGGAAACACCATATATTTT. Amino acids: CATSRDRLNAGSGNTIYF.

The CDR3 DNA sequence: TGTGCCAGCCGCGACACCCGATTTCTTTCGGAGACCCAGTACTTC. This sequence encodes CASRDTRFLSETQYF. The rearrangement joins TRBV28 to TRBJ2-5, with no clear D. This CDR3 is built from 15 residues. CDR1 MDHEN and CDR2 SYDVKM come from the germline V gene. V was shortened by 8 bases and J by 5 bases, with 21 bases between the two germline ends.

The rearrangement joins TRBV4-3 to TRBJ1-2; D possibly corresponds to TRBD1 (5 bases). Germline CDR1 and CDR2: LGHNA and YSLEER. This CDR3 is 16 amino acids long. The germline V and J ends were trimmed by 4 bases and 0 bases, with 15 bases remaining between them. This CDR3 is CASSLRLDTANYGYTF. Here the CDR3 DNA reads TGCGCCAGCAGCCTACGGCTGGACACAGCTAACTATGGCTACACCTTC.

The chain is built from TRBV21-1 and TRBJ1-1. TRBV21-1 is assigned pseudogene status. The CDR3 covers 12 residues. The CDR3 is CASRNPLTYFFF. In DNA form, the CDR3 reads TGTGCCAGCAGGAATCCCCTTACCTATTTCTTCTTT.

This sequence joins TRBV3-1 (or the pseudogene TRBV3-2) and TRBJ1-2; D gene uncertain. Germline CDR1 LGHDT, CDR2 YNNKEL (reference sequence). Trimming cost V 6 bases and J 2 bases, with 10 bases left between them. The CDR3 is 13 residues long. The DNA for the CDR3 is TGTGCCAGCAGAAAGACGGGGAACTATGGCTACACCTTC. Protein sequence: CASRKTGNYGYTF.

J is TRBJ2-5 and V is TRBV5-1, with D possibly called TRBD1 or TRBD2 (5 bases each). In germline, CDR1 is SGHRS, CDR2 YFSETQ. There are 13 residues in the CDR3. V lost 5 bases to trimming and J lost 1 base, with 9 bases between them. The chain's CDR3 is CASSPGTQETQYF. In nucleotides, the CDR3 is TGCGCCAGCAGTCCCGGGACCCAAGAGACCCAGTACTTC.

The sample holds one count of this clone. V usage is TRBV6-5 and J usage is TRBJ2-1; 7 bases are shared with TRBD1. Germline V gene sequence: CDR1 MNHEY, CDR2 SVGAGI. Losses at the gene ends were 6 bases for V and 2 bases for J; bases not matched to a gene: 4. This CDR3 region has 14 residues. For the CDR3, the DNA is TGTGCCAGCAGACGACAGGGCGCCTACAATGAGCAGTTCTTC. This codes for CASRRQGAYNEQFF.

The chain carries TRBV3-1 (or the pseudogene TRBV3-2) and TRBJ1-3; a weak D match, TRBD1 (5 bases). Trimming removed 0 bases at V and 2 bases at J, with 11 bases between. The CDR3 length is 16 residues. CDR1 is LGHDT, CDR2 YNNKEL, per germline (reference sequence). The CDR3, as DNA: TGTGCCAGCAGCCAAGAGGCAGGGCTCGCTGGAAACACCATATATTTT. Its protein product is CASSQEAGLAGNTIYF.

This CDR3 reads CASSLGQGKQETQYF. DNA of the CDR3: TGCGCCAGCAGCCTTGGACAGGGTAAACAAGAGACCCAGTACTTC. V gene TRBV5-1 combines with J gene TRBJ2-5, with 8 positions matching TRBD1. Germline CDR1 SGHRS, CDR2 YFSETQ. V shed 4 bases and J 2 bases; nucleotides not matched to a gene: 7. This CDR3 is 15 amino acids long.

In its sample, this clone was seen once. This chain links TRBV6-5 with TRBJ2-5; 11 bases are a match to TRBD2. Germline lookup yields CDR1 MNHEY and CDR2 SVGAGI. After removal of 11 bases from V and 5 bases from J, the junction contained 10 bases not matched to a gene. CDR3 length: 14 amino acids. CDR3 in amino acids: CAGCSGGARETQYF. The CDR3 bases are TGTGCCGGATGTAGCGGGGGGGCCCGGGAGACCCAGTACTTC.

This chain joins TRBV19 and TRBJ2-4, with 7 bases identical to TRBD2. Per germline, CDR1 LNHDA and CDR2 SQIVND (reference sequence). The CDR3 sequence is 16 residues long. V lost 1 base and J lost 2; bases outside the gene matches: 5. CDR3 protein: CASSIGRGLSKNIQYF. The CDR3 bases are TGTGCCAGTAGTATAGGGCGGGGGTTATCCAAAAACATTCAGTACTTC.

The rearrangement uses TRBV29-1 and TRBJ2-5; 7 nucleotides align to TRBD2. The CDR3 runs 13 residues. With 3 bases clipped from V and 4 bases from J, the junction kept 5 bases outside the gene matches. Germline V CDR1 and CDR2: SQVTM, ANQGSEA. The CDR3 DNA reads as TGCAGCGTTGATGCGGGGGACGGAGAGACCCAGTACTTC. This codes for CSVDAGDGETQYF.

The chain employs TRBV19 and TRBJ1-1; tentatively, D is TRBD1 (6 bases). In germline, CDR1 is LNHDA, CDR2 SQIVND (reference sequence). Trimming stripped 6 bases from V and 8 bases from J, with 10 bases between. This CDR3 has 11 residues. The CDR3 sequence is CASRVQGEAFF. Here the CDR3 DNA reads TGTGCCAGTAGGGTACAGGGAGAAGCTTTCTTT.

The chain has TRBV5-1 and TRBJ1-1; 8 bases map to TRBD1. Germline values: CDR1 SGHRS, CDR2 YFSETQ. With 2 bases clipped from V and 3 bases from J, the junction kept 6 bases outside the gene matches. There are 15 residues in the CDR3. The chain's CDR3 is CASSFRGRGDTEAFF. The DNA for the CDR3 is TGCGCCAGCAGCTTCAGGGGGCGCGGGGACACTGAAGCTTTCTTT.

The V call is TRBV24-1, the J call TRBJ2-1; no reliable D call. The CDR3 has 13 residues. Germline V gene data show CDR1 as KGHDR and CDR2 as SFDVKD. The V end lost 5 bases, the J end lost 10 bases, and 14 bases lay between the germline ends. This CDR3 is CATSVPLQSEQFF. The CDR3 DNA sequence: TGTGCCACCAGTGTTCCTCTACAATCCGAGCAGTTCTTC.

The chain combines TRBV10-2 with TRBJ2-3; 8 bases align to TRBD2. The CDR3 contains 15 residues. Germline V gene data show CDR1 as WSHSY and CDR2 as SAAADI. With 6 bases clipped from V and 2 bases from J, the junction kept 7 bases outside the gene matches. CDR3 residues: CASRATSDHTDTQYF. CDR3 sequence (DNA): TGCGCCAGCAGAGCGACTAGCGACCACACAGATACGCAGTATTTT.

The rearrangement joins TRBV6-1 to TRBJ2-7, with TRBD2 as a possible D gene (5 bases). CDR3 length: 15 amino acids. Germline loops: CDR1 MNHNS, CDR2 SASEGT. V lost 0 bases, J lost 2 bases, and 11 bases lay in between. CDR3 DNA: TGTGCCAGCAGTGAAGCGAATCTGGGAGCCTACGAGCAGTACGTC. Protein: CASSEANLGAYEQYV.